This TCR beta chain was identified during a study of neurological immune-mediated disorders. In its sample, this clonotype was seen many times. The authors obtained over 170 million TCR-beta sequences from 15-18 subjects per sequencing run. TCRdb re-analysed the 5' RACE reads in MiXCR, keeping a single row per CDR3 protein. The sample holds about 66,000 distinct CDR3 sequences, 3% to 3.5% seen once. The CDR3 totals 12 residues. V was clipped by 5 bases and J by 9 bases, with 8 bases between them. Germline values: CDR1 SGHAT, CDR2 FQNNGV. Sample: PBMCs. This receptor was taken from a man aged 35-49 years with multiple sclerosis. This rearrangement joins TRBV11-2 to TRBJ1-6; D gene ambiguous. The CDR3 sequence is CASSTERSPLHF. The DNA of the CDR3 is TGTGCCAGCAGCACGGAGCGTTCACCCCTCCACTTT.